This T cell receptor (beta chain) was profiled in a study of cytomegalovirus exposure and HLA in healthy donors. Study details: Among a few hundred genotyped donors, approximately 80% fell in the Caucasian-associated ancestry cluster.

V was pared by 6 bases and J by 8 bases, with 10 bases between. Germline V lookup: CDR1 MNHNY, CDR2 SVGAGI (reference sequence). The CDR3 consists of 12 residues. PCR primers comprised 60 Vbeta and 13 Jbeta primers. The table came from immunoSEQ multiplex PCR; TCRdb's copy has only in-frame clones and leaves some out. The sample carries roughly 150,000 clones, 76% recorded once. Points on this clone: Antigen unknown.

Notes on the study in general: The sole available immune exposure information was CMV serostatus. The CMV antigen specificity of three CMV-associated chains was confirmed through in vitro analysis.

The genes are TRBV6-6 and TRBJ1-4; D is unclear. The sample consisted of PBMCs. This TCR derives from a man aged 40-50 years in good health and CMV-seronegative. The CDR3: CASRPGREKLFF. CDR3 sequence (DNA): TGTGCCAGCAGACCGGGTCGAGAAAAACTGTTTTTT.